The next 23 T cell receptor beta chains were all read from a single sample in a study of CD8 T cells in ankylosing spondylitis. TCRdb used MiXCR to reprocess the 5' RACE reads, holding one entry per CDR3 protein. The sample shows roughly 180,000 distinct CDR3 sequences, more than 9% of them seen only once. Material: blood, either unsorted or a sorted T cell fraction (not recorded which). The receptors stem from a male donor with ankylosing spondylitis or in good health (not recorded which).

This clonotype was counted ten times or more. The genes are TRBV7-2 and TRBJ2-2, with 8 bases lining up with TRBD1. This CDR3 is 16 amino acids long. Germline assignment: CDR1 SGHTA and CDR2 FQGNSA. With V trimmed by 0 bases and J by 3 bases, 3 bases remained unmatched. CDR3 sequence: CASSLAGTGHTGELFF. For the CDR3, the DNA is TGTGCCAGCAGCTTAGCCGGGACAGGACACACCGGGGAGCTGTTTTTT. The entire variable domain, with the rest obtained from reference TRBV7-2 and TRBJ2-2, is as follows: GAGVSQSPSNKVTEKGKDVELRCDPISGHTALYWYRQSLGQGLEFLIYFQGNSAPDKSGLPSDRFSAERTGGSVSTLTIQRTQQEDSAVYLCASSLAGTGHTGELFFGEGSRLTVL.

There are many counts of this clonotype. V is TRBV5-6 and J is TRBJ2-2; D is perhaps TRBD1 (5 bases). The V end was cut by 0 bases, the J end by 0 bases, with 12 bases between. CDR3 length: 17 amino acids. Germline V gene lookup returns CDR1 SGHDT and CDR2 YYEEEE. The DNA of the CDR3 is TGTGCCAGCAGCTTGGCCGGTGCACAGGCGAACACCGGGGAGCTGTTTTTT. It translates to CASSLAGAQANTGELFF.

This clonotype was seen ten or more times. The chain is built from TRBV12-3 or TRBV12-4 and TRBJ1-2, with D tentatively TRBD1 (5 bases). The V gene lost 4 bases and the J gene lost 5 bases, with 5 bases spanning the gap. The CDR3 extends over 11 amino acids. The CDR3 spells CASSWGYGYTF. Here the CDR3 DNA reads TGTGCCAGCAGTTGGGGGTATGGCTACACCTTC.

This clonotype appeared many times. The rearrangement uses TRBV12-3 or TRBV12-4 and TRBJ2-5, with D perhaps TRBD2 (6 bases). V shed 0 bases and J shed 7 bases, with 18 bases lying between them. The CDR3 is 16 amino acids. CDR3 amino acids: CASSLAVQGLLRTQYF. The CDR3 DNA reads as TGTGCCAGCAGTTTAGCCGTCCAAGGACTACTGAGGACCCAGTACTTC.

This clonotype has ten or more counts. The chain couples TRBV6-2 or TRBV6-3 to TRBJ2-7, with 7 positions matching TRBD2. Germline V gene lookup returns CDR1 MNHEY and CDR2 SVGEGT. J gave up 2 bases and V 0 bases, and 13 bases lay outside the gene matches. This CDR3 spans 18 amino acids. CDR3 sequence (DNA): TGTGCCAGCAGTTACTCGCTCCTAGCGGACCAATACACCTACGAGCAGTACTTC. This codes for CASSYSLLADQYTYEQYF.

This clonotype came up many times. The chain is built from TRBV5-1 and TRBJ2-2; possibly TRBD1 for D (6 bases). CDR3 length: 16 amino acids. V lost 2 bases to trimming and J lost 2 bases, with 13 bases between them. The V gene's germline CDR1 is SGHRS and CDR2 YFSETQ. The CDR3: CASSLATGRNTGELFF. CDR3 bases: TGCGCCAGCAGCTTAGCCACAGGGAGAAACACCGGGGAGCTGTTTTTT. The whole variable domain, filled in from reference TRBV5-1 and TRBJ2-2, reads KAGVTQTPRYLIKTRGQQVTLSCSPISGHRSVSWYQQTPGQGLQFLFEYFSETQRNKGNFPGRFSGRQFSNSRSEMNVSTLELGDSALYLCASSLATGRNTGELFFGEGSRLTVL.

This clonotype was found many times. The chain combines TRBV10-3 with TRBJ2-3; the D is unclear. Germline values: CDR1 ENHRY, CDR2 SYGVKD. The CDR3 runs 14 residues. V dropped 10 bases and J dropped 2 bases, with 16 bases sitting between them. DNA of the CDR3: TGTGCCACCAACCCACTCCCGGACACAGATACGCAGTATTTT. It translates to CATNPLPDTDTQYF.

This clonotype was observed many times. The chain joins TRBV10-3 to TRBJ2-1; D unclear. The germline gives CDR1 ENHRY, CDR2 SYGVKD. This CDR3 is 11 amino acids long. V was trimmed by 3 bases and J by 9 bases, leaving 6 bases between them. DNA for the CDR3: TGTGCCATCAGTGATTATCCTGAGCAGTTCTTC. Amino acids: CAISDYPEQFF.

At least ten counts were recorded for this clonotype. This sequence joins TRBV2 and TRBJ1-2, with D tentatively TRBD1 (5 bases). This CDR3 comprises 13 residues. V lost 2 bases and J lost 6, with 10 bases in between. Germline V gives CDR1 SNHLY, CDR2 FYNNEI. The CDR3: CASSETGLDGYTF. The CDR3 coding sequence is TGTGCCAGCAGTGAAACAGGCTTGGATGGCTACACCTTC.

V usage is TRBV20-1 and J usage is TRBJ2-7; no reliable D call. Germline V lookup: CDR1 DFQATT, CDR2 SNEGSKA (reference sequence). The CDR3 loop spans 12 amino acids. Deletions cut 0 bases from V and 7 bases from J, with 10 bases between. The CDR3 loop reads CSARENLLEQYF. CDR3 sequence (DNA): TGCAGTGCTAGAGAAAATCTCCTGGAGCAGTACTTC.

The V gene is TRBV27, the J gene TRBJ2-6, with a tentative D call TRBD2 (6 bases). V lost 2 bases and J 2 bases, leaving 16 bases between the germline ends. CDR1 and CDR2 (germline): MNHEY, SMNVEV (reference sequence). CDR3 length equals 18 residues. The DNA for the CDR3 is TGTGCCAGCAGTTTAGCGGGCAGGAGGGTTGCTGGGGCCAACGTCCTGACTTTC. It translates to CASSLAGRRVAGANVLTF.

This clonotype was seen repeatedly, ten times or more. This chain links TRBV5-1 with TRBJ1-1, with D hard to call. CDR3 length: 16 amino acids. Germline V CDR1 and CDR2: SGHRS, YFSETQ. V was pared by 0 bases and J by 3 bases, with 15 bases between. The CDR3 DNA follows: TGCGCCAGCAGCTTGGAGCCGGGAGGAATCGACACTGAAGCTTTCTTT. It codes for CASSLEPGGIDTEAFF.

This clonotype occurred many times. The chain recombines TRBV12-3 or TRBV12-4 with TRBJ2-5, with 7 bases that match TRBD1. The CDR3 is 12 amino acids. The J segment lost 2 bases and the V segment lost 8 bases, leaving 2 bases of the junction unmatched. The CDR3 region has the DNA TGTGCCAGCGGACAGGCGCAAGAGACCCAGTACTTC. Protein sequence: CASGQAQETQYF.

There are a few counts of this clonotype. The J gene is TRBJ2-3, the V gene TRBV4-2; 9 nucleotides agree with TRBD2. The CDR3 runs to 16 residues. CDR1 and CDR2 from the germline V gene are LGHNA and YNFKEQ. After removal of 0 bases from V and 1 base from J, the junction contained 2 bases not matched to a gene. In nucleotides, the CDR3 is TGTGCCAGCAGCCAAGAATCTAGCGGGGGCACAGATACGCAGTATTTT. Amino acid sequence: CASSQESSGGTDTQYF.

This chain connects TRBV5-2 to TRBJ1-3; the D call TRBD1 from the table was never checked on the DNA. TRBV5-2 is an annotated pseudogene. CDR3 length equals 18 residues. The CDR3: CASNSGTGGLGEGNTIYF. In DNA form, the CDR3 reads TGTGCCAGCAACTCCGGGACAGGGGGCCTCGGAGAGGGAAACACCATATATTTT.

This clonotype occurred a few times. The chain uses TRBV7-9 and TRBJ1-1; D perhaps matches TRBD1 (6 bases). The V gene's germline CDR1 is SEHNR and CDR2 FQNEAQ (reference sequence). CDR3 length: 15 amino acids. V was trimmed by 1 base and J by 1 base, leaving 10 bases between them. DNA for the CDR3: TGTGCCAGCAGCTTAGAAGGGGGGGGGAACACTGAAGCTTTCTTT. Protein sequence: CASSLEGGGNTEAFF.

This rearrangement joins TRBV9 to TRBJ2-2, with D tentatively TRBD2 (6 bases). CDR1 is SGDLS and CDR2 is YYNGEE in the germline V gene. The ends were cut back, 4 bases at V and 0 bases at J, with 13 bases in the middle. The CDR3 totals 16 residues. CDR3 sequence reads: CASSMRAGANTGELFF. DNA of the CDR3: TGTGCCAGCAGCATGAGAGCGGGCGCGAACACCGGGGAGCTGTTTTTT.

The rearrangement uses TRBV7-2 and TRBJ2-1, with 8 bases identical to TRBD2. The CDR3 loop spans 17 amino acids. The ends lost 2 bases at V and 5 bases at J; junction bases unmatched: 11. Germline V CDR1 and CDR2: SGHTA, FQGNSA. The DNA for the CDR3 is TGTGCCAGCAGCTTATCGGGGGGACTAGGGGGGAACAATGAGCAGTTCTTC. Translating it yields CASSLSGGLGGNNEQFF. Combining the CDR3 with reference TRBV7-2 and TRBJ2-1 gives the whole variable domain GAGVSQSPSNKVTEKGKDVELRCDPISGHTALYWYRQSLGQGLEFLIYFQGNSAPDKSGLPSDRFSAERTGGSVSTLTIQRTQQEDSAVYLCASSLSGGLGGNNEQFFGPGTRLTVL.

The CDR3 DNA is TGCGCCAGCAGCTTGGAAGGGACAGGGGTAGAGACCCAGTACTTC. Its protein product is CASSLEGTGVETQYF. The chain combines TRBV5-1 with TRBJ2-5; 10 bases match TRBD1. This CDR3 contains 15 residues. The ends lost 0 bases at V and 4 bases at J; junction bases unmatched: 3. Germline-derived CDR1 and CDR2 are SGHRS and YFSETQ.

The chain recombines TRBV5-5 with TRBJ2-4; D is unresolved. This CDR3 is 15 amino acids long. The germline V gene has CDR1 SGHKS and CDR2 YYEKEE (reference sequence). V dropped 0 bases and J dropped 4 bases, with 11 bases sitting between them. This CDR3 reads CASSLDSVEKNIQYF. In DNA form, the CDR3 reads TGTGCCAGCAGCTTGGACAGTGTCGAAAAAAACATTCAGTACTTC.

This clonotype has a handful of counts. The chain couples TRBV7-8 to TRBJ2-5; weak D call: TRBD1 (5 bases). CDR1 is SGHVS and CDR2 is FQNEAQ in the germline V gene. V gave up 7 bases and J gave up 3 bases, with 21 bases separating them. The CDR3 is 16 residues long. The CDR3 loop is CASTPLQGSIEETQYF. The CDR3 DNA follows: TGTGCCAGCACCCCTTTGCAGGGTAGCATCGAAGAGACCCAGTACTTC.

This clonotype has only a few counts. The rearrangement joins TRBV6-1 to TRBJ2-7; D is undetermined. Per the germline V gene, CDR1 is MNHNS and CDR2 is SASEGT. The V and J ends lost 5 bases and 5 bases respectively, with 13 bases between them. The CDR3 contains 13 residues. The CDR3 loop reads CASSTPGQDEQYF. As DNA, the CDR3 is TGTGCCAGCAGTACCCCTGGGCAGGACGAGCAGTACTTC.

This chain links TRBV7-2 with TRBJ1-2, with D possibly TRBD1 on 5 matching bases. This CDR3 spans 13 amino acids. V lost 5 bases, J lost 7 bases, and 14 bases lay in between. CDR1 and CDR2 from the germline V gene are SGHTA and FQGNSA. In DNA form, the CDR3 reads TGTGCCAGCAGCCTGGGGACTTCGTCTGGCTACACCTTC. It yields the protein CASSLGTSSGYTF.